Listed below are T cell receptor beta chains from one sample, sequenced in a study of persistence of HIV-infected CD4 T cells. Their cognate antigens are unknown. Libraries were prepared by immunoSEQ multiplex PCR; TCRdb keeps only in-frame clonotypes and omits some of them. The sample lists about 46,000 clones, 85% to 90% occurring once. The input for sequencing was CD4+ T cells sorted from PBMCs after approximately 19-hour stimulation, taken from a patient who received antiretroviral therapy. The source of these receptors is an adult woman with HIV who was CMV-seropositive. Both conserved end residues are part of each CDR3. The D gene is left open where the match is weak. Clone size, where shown, is once, few, many, or a class for clones that have expanded.

D	J	size	V	CDR3	DNA
-	TRBJ1-6	-	TRBV5-5	CASSPDRDSPLHF	TGTGCCAGCAGCCCCGACAGAGATTCACCCCTCCACTTT
-	TRBJ2-5	-	TRBV7-2	CASRGIQETQYF	TGTGCCAGCAGAGGGATCCAAGAGACCCAGTACTTC
-	TRBJ2-7	-	TRBV3-1/TRBV3-2	CASSPEYEQYF	TGTGCCAGCAGCCCCGAATACGAGCAGTACTTC
-	TRBJ2-7	-	TRBV25-1	CASSGAGTHYSYEQYF	TGTGCCAGCAGTGGGGCCGGGACCCACTACTCCTACGAGCAGTACTTC
-	TRBJ2-5	-	TRBV3-1/TRBV3-2	CASSQGGRREETQYF	TGTGCCAGCAGCCAAGGAGGCCGAAGGGAAGAGACCCAGTACTTC
-	TRBJ1-5	few	TRBV5-1	CASSLAGGRGQPQHF	TGCGCCAGCAGCTTGGCCGGGGGCAGGGGTCAGCCCCAGCATTTT
-	TRBJ2-1	few	TRBV6-5	CASGMTVYNEQFF	TGTGCCAGCGGTATGACTGTTTACAATGAGCAGTTCTTC
TRBD1	TRBJ1-2	-	TRBV7-8	CASSLALGTGVGYTF	TGTGCCAGCAGCTTAGCTTTAGGGACAGGGGTCGGCTACACCTTC
-	TRBJ1-1	-	TRBV19	CASSTGRNSVTEAFF	TGTGCCAGTAGTACCGGTCGGAATTCCGTCACTGAAGCTTTCTTT
TRBD2	TRBJ2-7	-	TRBV5-1	CASSLESSGRGSTYEQYF	TGCGCCAGCAGCTTGGAGTCTAGCGGGAGAGGGTCAACCTACGAGCAGTACTTC
-	TRBJ2-3	-	TRBV5-1	CASSKVQGGVTDTQYF	TGCGCCAGCAGCAAGGTGCAGGGGGGAGTCACAGATACGCAGTATTTT
-	TRBJ1-5	-	TRBV24-1	CATADYSNQPQHF	TGTGCCACCGCGGATTATAGCAATCAGCCCCAGCATTTT
-	TRBJ2-5	-	TRBV4-1	CASSHRPQETQYF	TGCGCCAGCAGCCACAGACCCCAAGAGACCCAGTACTTC
-	TRBJ1-5	once	TRBV2	CASSILGDSNQPQHF	TGTGCCAGTAGTATATTAGGGGACTCAAATCAGCCCCAGCATTTT
-	TRBJ1-5	few	TRBV28	CASSLQGKAQHF	TGTGCCAGCAGTTTGCAGGGCAAGGCCCAGCATTTT
TRBD1	TRBJ1-1	-	TRBV15	CATSRGPVGQGDLNTEAFF	TGTGCCACCAGCAGAGGACCAGTGGGACAGGGGGACTTGAACACTGAAGCTTTCTTT
TRBD1	TRBJ2-7	-	TRBV28	CASSLTRGREQYF	TGTGCCAGCAGTTTAACCAGGGGGCGAGAGCAGTACTTC
TRBD1	TRBJ1-2	-	TRBV19	CASTGTGPPLNYGYTF	TGTGCCAGTACCGGGACAGGGCCACCCCTTAACTATGGCTACACCTTC
TRBD1	TRBJ2-3	-	TRBV10-3	CAISAGQGGTDTQYF	TGTGCCATCAGTGCTGGACAGGGGGGTACAGATACGCAGTATTTT
-	TRBJ1-1	once	TRBV14	CASSQDRGRGGREYNTEAFF	TGTGCCAGCAGCCAAGATCGGGGCCGGGGAGGGCGAGAGTATAACACTGAAGCTTTCTTT
-	TRBJ1-2	-	TRBV2	CASSERQGSKGYGYTF	TGTGCCAGCAGTGAAAGGCAGGGGAGCAAGGGCTATGGCTACACCTTC
-	TRBJ2-7	-	TRBV7-9	CASSPDRRGSYEQYF	TGTGCCAGCAGCCCAGACCGACGGGGCTCCTACGAGCAGTACTTC
-	TRBJ1-1	-	TRBV18	CASSPIQGPSNEAFF	TGTGCCAGCTCACCAATCCAGGGACCTTCAAACGAAGCTTTCTTT
TRBD1	TRBJ1-5	-	TRBV7-2	CASSQGGLSNQPQHF	TGTGCCAGCAGCCAGGGGGGGCTTAGCAATCAGCCCCAGCATTTT
-	TRBJ1-1	-	TRBV5-4	CASSSSGVNTEAFF	TGTGCCAGCAGCTCTTCAGGAGTGAACACTGAAGCTTTCTTT
TRBD1	TRBJ1-2	-	TRBV19	CASSIRQGDYYGYTF	TGTGCCAGTAGTATTCGACAGGGGGATTACTATGGCTACACCTTC
-	TRBJ2-5	-	TRBV5-5	CASSFGTFGFETQYF	TGTGCCAGCAGCTTCGGGACATTCGGTTTTGAGACCCAGTACTTC
TRBD1	TRBJ1-5	-	TRBV24-1	CATATGSPNQPQHF	TGTGCCACCGCGACAGGGTCCCCAAATCAGCCCCAGCATTTT
TRBD1	TRBJ1-1	few	TRBV29-1	CSVEGQGVAEAFF	TGCAGCGTTGAAGGCCAGGGGGTTGCTGAAGCTTTCTTT
-	TRBJ2-2	-	TRBV7-3	CASSLRGFGGELFF	TGTGCCAGCAGCTTAAGGGGGTTCGGCGGGGAGCTGTTTTTT
-	TRBJ1-5	-	TRBV4-2	CASSQPGNQPQHF	TGTGCCAGCAGCCAACCAGGGAATCAGCCCCAGCATTTT
TRBD1	TRBJ2-2	-	TRBV27	CASRSWDRANTGELFF	TGTGCCAGCCGATCCTGGGACAGGGCAAACACCGGGGAGCTGTTTTTT
-	TRBJ1-2	-	TRBV5-4	CASSFSGGDGYTF	TGTGCCAGCAGCTTCAGCGGGGGTGACGGCTACACCTTC
TRBD1	TRBJ2-7	-	TRBV5-6	CASSSRPGTGASKRYEQYF	TGTGCCAGCAGCTCCCGACCCGGGACAGGGGCATCAAAACGCTACGAGCAGTACTTC
-	TRBJ2-5	-	TRBV27	CASSPESTARQETQYF	TGTGCCAGCAGTCCCGAATCGACAGCCAGACAAGAGACCCAGTACTTC
TRBD2	TRBJ2-7	-	TRBV7-2	CASSPRLAGSYEQYF	TGTGCCAGCAGCCCGAGACTAGCGGGATCGTATGAGCAGTACTTC
-	TRBJ2-7	-	TRBV3-1/TRBV3-2	CASSQGDNSYEQYF	TGTGCCAGCAGCCAGGGGGACAACTCCTACGAGCAGTACTTC
-	TRBJ1-6	-	TRBV2	CASSEKGGYNSPLHF	TGTGCCAGCAGTGAAAAGGGAGGGTATAATTCACCCCTCCACTTT
-	TRBJ2-2	-	TRBV28	CASSGAGTGELFF	TGTGCCAGCAGTGGGGCGGGCACCGGGGAGCTGTTTTTT
-	TRBJ2-7	-	TRBV3-1/TRBV3-2	CASSGSVGATYEQYF	TGTGCCAGCAGCGGGAGTGTGGGGGCCACCTACGAGCAGTACTTC
-	TRBJ1-5	-	TRBV19	CASSKGRGNQPQHF	TGTGCCAGTAGTAAGGGCAGGGGCAATCAGCCCCAGCATTTT
TRBD1	TRBJ1-5	-	TRBV28	CASVTGGRPQHF	TGTGCCAGTGTGACAGGGGGGAGGCCCCAGCATTTT
TRBD1	TRBJ2-1	-	TRBV3-1/TRBV3-2	CASSPSAQGASYNEQFF	TGTGCCAGCAGCCCATCGGCCCAGGGGGCCTCCTACAATGAGCAGTTCTTC
-	TRBJ1-1	-	TRBV18	CASSPENRGTEAFF	TGTGCCAGCTCACCAGAGAACAGAGGCACTGAAGCTTTCTTT
-	TRBJ1-1	-	TRBV27	CASSLSIGTEAFF	TGTGCCAGCAGTTTATCGATAGGCACTGAAGCTTTCTTT
-	TRBJ1-6	-	TRBV27	CASSYEAGGYNSPLHF	TGTGCCAGCAGTTACGAAGCGGGGGGGTATAATTCACCCCTCCACTTT
-	TRBJ1-4	-	TRBV3-1/TRBV3-2	CASSGRQDLNEKLFF	TGTGCCAGCAGCGGAAGACAGGACCTTAATGAAAAACTGTTTTTT
TRBD1	TRBJ1-3	-	TRBV2	CASSTGQLSGNTIYF	TGTGCCAGCTCCACGGGACAGCTCTCTGGAAACACCATATATTTT
TRBD2	TRBJ2-7	-	TRBV5-4	CASRAPGRGKDEQYF	TGTGCCAGCCGAGCCCCTGGGAGGGGTAAAGACGAGCAGTACTTC
-	TRBJ1-1	few	TRBV3-1/TRBV3-2	CASSQGGWTAEAFF	TGTGCCAGCAGCCAAGGGGGATGGACGGCTGAAGCTTTCTTT
TRBD2	TRBJ2-3	-	TRBV4-1	CASSTAGLAEKDTQYF	TGCGCCAGCAGCACCGCGGGACTAGCGGAGAAAGATACGCAGTATTTT
-	TRBJ2-5	-	TRBV9	CASSVGSVAGQTQYF	TGTGCCAGCAGCGTAGGTAGCGTCGCGGGTCAGACCCAGTACTTC
TRBD1	TRBJ2-7	-	TRBV5-1	CASSQTVPGQGTEQYF	TGCGCCAGCAGCCAAACCGTTCCGGGACAGGGGACCGAGCAGTACTTC
TRBD1	TRBJ2-3	once	TRBV28	CASREQGITDTQYF	TGTGCCAGCAGAGAACAGGGGATCACAGATACGCAGTATTTT
TRBD1	TRBJ2-4	once	TRBV4-1	CASSPNLGTEKNIQYF	TGCGCCAGCAGCCCTAACCTCGGGACAGAAAAAAACATTCAGTACTTC